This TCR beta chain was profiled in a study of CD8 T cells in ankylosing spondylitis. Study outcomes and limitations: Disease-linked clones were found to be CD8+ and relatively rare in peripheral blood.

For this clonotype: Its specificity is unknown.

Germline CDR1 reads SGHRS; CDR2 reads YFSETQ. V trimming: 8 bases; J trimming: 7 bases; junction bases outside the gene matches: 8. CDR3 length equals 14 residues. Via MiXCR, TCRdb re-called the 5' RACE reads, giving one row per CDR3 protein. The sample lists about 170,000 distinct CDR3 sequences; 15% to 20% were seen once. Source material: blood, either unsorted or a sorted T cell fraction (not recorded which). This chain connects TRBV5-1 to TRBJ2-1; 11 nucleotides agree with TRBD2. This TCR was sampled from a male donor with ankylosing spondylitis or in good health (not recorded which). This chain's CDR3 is CASLDLAGGNEQFF. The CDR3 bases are TGCGCCAGTCTCGATCTAGCGGGAGGTAATGAGCAGTTCTTC.